Below are 27 T cell receptor beta chains sequenced from a single sample in a study of blood T cell repertoires in COVID-19 (dated by TCRdb to the early 2020s). The receptor library was made with the immunoSEQ multiplex PCR assay. What TCRdb holds here is the immuneACCESS table cut down to in-frame rearrangements. Part of the clones is not present; checked against another copy, under half of the missing clones reflect an unresolved V gene, and the others are unexplained. For this sample the table gives some 310,000 clones, of which 85% to 90% were detected only once. Roughly a tenth of the sample lies in the top ten. Sequencing was performed on PBMCs or T cells enriched from blood (not recorded which). Receptor source: a woman aged 25 to 39 who had recovered from COVID-19.

This clone was detected only once. The J gene is TRBJ1-3, the V gene TRBV19; D gene unclear. Germline V gives CDR1 LNHDA, CDR2 SQIVND (reference sequence). Trimming left V 7 bases short and J 0 bases short, with 16 bases between. The CDR3 runs to 16 residues. The CDR3 DNA follows: TGTGCCAGTACCCATGACATCGCCGACTCTGGAAACACCATATATTTT. It encodes CASTHDIADSGNTIYF. Drawing the rest from reference TRBV19 and TRBJ1-3, the complete variable domain is DGGITQSPKYLFRKEGQNVTLSCEQNLNHDAMYWYRQDPGQGLRLIYYSQIVNDFQKGDIAEGYSVSREKKESFPLTVTSAQKNPTAFYLCASTHDIADSGNTIYFGEGSWLTVV.

The rearrangement uses TRBV6-5 and TRBJ1-2; possibly TRBD1 for D (6 bases). CDR3 length: 13 amino acids. Between the trimmed V and J ends, which lost 7 bases and 5 bases, there was a span of 14 bases. Germline-derived CDR1 and CDR2 are MNHEY and SVGAGI. The CDR3 reads CASTPGVGYGYTF. The DNA of the CDR3 is TGTGCCAGCACCCCAGGGGTCGGATATGGCTACACCTTC.

The chain couples TRBV10-3 to TRBJ2-7; the match to TRBD2 covers 11 bases. Germline CDR1 and CDR2: ENHRY and SYGVKD. The V gene end was trimmed by 10 bases and the J gene end by 0 bases; junction bases not matched to a gene: 5. The CDR3 has 14 amino acids. CDR3 residues: CATGLAGGSYEQYF. DNA of the CDR3: TGTGCCACTGGACTAGCGGGCGGCTCCTACGAGCAGTACTTC.

The genes are TRBV7-9 and TRBJ2-2; maybe TRBD1 (6 bases). V shed 5 bases and J shed 6 bases, with 16 bases lying between them. The CDR3 extends over 15 amino acids. Germline assignment: CDR1 SEHNR and CDR2 FQNEAQ (reference sequence). The CDR3 nucleotides read TGTGCCAGCAGCGCCCCGGGACGACAGGCCGGGGAGCTGTTTTTT. This codes for CASSAPGRQAGELFF.

The chain's CDR3 is CASSPTGLTNEKLFF. The CDR3, as DNA: TGCGCCAGCAGCCCAACAGGGTTGACTAATGAAAAACTGTTTTTT. The chain has TRBV5-1 and TRBJ1-4, with a weak D call TRBD1 (6 bases). This CDR3 contains 15 residues. V shed 4 bases and J shed 2 bases, with 12 bases lying between them. Looked up from germline, CDR1 is SGHRS and CDR2 is YFSETQ.

V gene TRBV5-1 combines with J gene TRBJ1-6; D may be TRBD1 (6 bases). The CDR3 has 15 residues. The germline V gene has CDR1 SGHRS and CDR2 YFSETQ. V was cut by 0 bases and J by 5 bases, with 9 bases left in between. DNA for the CDR3: TGCGCCAGCAGCTTGGGGACAGCTAATAATTCACCCCTCCACTTT. Protein sequence: CASSLGTANNSPLHF. The variable domain in full, with the rest retrieved from reference TRBV5-1 and TRBJ1-6, is KAGVTQTPRYLIKTRGQQVTLSCSPISGHRSVSWYQQTPGQGLQFLFEYFSETQRNKGNFPGRFSGRQFSNSRSEMNVSTLELGDSALYLCASSLGTANNSPLHFGNGTRLTVT.

The J gene is TRBJ1-5, the V gene TRBV6-1, with D possibly matching TRBD1 (6 bases). V was shortened by 2 bases and J by 0 bases, with 11 bases between the two germline ends. The CDR3 is 16 amino acids. Per the germline V gene, CDR1 is MNHNS and CDR2 is SASEGT. The CDR3 region is CASSEQGIHSNQPQHF. The CDR3 region has the DNA TGTGCCAGCAGTGAACAGGGGATTCATAGCAATCAGCCCCAGCATTTT.

This clone was detected only a few times. The chain employs TRBV7-2 and TRBJ2-5; possibly TRBD2 for D (5 bases). The V end lost 6 bases, the J end lost 5 bases, and 16 bases lay between the germline ends. CDR3 length: 14 amino acids. Germline V gives CDR1 SGHTA, CDR2 FQGNSA. The CDR3 region has the DNA TGTGCCAGCAGGATGGTGGCTAGGGAGGAGACCCAGTACTTC. Amino acids: CASRMVAREETQYF.

This clone was counted a few times. The rearrangement uses TRBV7-9 and TRBJ2-1, with a weak D call TRBD1 (6 bases). Germline V gene lookup returns CDR1 SEHNR and CDR2 FQNEAQ (reference sequence). V was shortened by 5 bases and J by 7 bases, with 9 bases between the two germline ends. This CDR3 spans 12 amino acids. Written as DNA, the CDR3 is TGTGCCAGCAGCACCAGGGGTAATGAGCAGTTCTTC. Its translation: CASSTRGNEQFF.

V and J are TRBV19 and TRBJ1-5; possibly TRBD1 for D (6 bases). This CDR3 contains 18 residues. Looked up from germline, CDR1 is LNHDA and CDR2 is SQIVND (reference sequence). V shed 0 bases and J shed 0 bases, with 15 bases lying between them. The CDR3, as DNA: TGTGCCAGTAGTATAGATTTTGACAGGCGACATAGCAATCAGCCCCAGCATTTT. It specifies CASSIDFDRRHSNQPQHF.

The rearrangement joins TRBV5-1 to TRBJ1-2, with a tentative D call TRBD1 (6 bases). The CDR3 consists of 16 residues. Trimming pared 4 bases from V and 8 bases from J, leaving 24 bases between. Germline lookup yields CDR1 SGHRS and CDR2 YFSETQ. In nucleotides, the CDR3 is TGCGCCAGCAGCAAGGGCGACGCGAGCCAGAGGGGGGGCTACACCTTC. Protein: CASSKGDASQRGGYTF.

This clone is a singleton in its sample. The rearrangement uses TRBV29-1 and TRBJ1-5; D is perhaps TRBD1 (6 bases). Trimming shortened V by 4 bases and J by 5 bases, and 9 bases separated the two germline ends. The CDR3 spans 12 residues. Germline V CDR1 and CDR2: SQVTM, ANQGSEA. The DNA for the CDR3 is TGCAGCGTTGGCTCAGGGGATCAGCCCCAGCATTTT. As protein: CSVGSGDQPQHF.

This clone appeared a single time. The CDR3 reads CASIIGGNTGELFF. The CDR3 nucleotides read TGTGCCAGCATTATCGGCGGAAACACCGGGGAGCTGTTTTTT. The chain joins TRBV28 to TRBJ2-2; no clear D. The length of the CDR3 is 14 residues. Germline CDR1 reads MDHEN; CDR2 reads SYDVKM. Trimming left V 7 bases short and J 2 bases short, with 11 bases between.

V and J are TRBV4-3 and TRBJ2-1; D might be TRBD2 (6 bases). V gave up 1 base and J gave up 3 bases, with 10 bases separating them. The CDR3 sequence is 15 residues long. Germline CDR1 LGHNA, CDR2 YSLEER. CDR3 in amino acids: CASSQVGGFYNEQFF. In nucleotides, the CDR3 is TGCGCCAGCAGCCAAGTGGGAGGTTTCTACAATGAGCAGTTCTTC.

The chain is built from TRBV30 and TRBJ1-5; TRBD1 might be the D (5 bases). The CDR3 has 14 residues. The V end was cut by 0 bases, the J end by 7 bases, with 13 bases between. Germline lookup yields CDR1 GTSNPN and CDR2 SVGIG (reference sequence). The CDR3 nucleotides are TGTGCCTGGAGTGTACGGCAGGGCCGGCAGCCCCAGCATTTT. Its translation: CAWSVRQGRQPQHF.

The V and J genes are TRBV4-1 and TRBJ1-3; 7 nucleotides match TRBD1. V was clipped by 6 bases and J by 0 bases; unmatched bases: 5. The CDR3 sequence is 15 residues long. Germline CDR1 and CDR2: MGHRA and YSYEKL. Here the CDR3 DNA reads TGCGCCAGCAGGGGGACAGCAGGCTCTGGAAACACCATATATTTT. Protein sequence: CASRGTAGSGNTIYF.

This chain links TRBV9 with TRBJ2-2; 16 bases line up with TRBD2. Looked up from germline, CDR1 is SGDLS and CDR2 is YYNGEE. The trim removed 4 bases at V and 0 bases at J, leaving 6 bases unmatched. The CDR3 is 19 residues long. The CDR3 spells CASSSGTSGRATNTGELFF. CDR3 bases: TGTGCCAGCAGCTCAGGGACTAGCGGGAGGGCCACGAACACCGGGGAGCTGTTTTTT. The full variable domain, its missing parts supplied by reference TRBV9 and TRBJ2-2, is DSGVTQTPKHLITATGQRVTLRCSPRSGDLSVYWYQQSLDQGLQFLIQYYNGEERAKGNILERFSAQQFPDLHSELNLSSLELGDSALYFCASSSGTSGRATNTGELFFGEGSRLTVL.

The V gene is TRBV27, the J gene TRBJ2-1; 13 positions match TRBD2. The CDR3 contains 16 residues. Losses at the gene ends were 2 bases for V and 4 bases for J; bases not matched to a gene: 2. Germline V lookup: CDR1 MNHEY, CDR2 SMNVEV (reference sequence). The CDR3 sequence is CASSLKGLAGYNEQFF. In nucleotides, the CDR3 is TGTGCCAGCAGTTTAAAGGGACTAGCGGGGTACAATGAGCAGTTCTTC.

This clone was seen just once. The chain links TRBV19 to TRBJ2-7, with D tentatively TRBD2 (6 bases). Trimming stripped 4 bases from V and 6 bases from J, with 16 bases between. CDR1 and CDR2 from the germline V gene are LNHDA and SQIVND (reference sequence). CDR3 length: 14 amino acids. CDR3 sequence reads: CASSSLATALEQYF. CDR3 DNA sequence: TGTGCCAGTAGTAGCCTAGCGACTGCTCTCGAGCAGTACTTC. Looking up the rest from reference TRBV19 and TRBJ2-7 gives the full variable domain: DGGITQSPKYLFRKEGQNVTLSCEQNLNHDAMYWYRQDPGQGLRLIYYSQIVNDFQKGDIAEGYSVSREKKESFPLTVTSAQKNPTAFYLCASSSLATALEQYFGPGTRLTVT.

This chain connects TRBV4-1 to TRBJ2-7; 12 positions agree with TRBD2. The CDR3 is made up of 20 amino acids. V lost 1 base and J lost 0; bases outside the gene matches: 13. Germline values: CDR1 MGHRA, CDR2 YSYEKL. CDR3 DNA: TGCGCCAGCAGCCAAGCCACGGGACTAGCGGGTACAAGCCTCTCCTACGAGCAGTACTTC. As protein: CASSQATGLAGTSLSYEQYF.

This chain links TRBV6-2 or TRBV6-3 with TRBJ1-1; 8 nucleotides align to TRBD1. CDR1 and CDR2 from the germline V gene are MNHEY and SVGEGT. V lost 0 bases, J lost 3 bases, and 6 bases stayed unmatched. The CDR3 has 16 residues. The CDR3 is CASSYSFQGADTEAFF. DNA of the CDR3: TGTGCCAGCAGTTACTCGTTTCAGGGGGCGGACACTGAAGCTTTCTTT.

In its sample, this clone was seen a few times. The J gene is TRBJ2-7, the V gene TRBV28, with TRBD2 identical over 7 bases. Losses at the gene ends were 3 bases for V and 2 bases for J; bases not matched to a gene: 4. Per the germline V gene, CDR1 is MDHEN and CDR2 is SYDVKM. The CDR3 contains 14 residues. The CDR3 coding sequence is TGTGCCAGCAGTTTTGGCGGGAGCCCCTACGAGCAGTACTTC. As protein: CASSFGGSPYEQYF.

The V and J genes are TRBV5-1 and TRBJ1-2; D unresolved. Trimming took 0 bases from V and 3 from J, leaving 12 bases between them. Germline CDR1 reads SGHRS; CDR2 reads YFSETQ. The CDR3 is 15 residues long. CDR3 DNA sequence: TGCGCCAGCAGCTTGGCCCGGGTTCCTGACTATGGCTACACCTTC. It codes for CASSLARVPDYGYTF.

The gene calls are TRBV5-1 and TRBJ2-3; 9 bases align to TRBD2. Germline CDR1 SGHRS, CDR2 YFSETQ. The V segment lost 2 bases and the J segment 4 bases; nucleotides outside the gene matches: 8. The length of the CDR3 is 16 residues. The CDR3: CASSFRGSGSADTQYF. The CDR3 coding sequence is TGCGCCAGCAGCTTCCGGGGTAGCGGGAGTGCAGATACGCAGTATTTT.

The chain is built from TRBV6-5 and TRBJ1-2; D ambiguous. The CDR3 is 15 amino acids. V was cut by 4 bases and J by 4 bases, with 16 bases left in between. Germline lookup yields CDR1 MNHEY and CDR2 SVGAGI. CDR3 in DNA: TGTGCCAGCAGTTCTATTAATGGGAGTCCCTATGGCTACACCTTC. It yields the protein CASSSINGSPYGYTF.

J is TRBJ1-5 and V is TRBV19; 8 bases are a match to TRBD1. CDR1 LNHDA and CDR2 SQIVND come from the germline V gene (reference sequence). With 4 bases clipped from V and 2 bases from J, the junction kept 13 bases outside the gene matches. The CDR3 covers 18 residues. The CDR3 bases are TGTGCCAGTAGTAGTGGGGCCAGGGGGCGCGAGGGCAATCAGCCCCAGCATTTT. It yields the protein CASSSGARGREGNQPQHF.

The gene calls are TRBV18 and TRBJ1-1, with 7 bases aligning to TRBD1. V shed 1 base, J shed 0 bases, and the junction held 8 bases outside the gene matches. The CDR3 sequence is 17 residues long. The germline CDR1 and CDR2 sequences are KGHSH and LQKENI. CDR3 nucleotides: TGTGCCAGCTCACCACGTTCGACAGGGTGGATGAACACTGAAGCTTTCTTT. This sequence encodes CASSPRSTGWMNTEAFF.